This is a list of T cell receptor beta chains from one sample in a study of blood T cell repertoires in COVID-19. The repertoire was sequenced with immunoSEQ multiplex PCR; TCRdb's copy has only in-frame clones and lacks some. The sample shows about 280,000 clones, 88% of them seen only once. Sequenced: peripheral blood. Receptor source: a man younger than 35 with active or convalescent COVID-19. Each CDR3 is given with its conserved first and last residue. Each record gives: clone size, V gene, D gene, J gene, CDR3 DNA, CDR3 protein. D genes are given only for firm matches. The listing skips clone size in some rows; elsewhere it reads once, few, many or a size class.

clone size: NA
V gene: TRBV9
D gene: NA
J gene: TRBJ1-1
CDR3 DNA: TGTGCCAGCAGCAACCGGCCGGGGAACATGAACACTGAAGCTTTCTTT
CDR3 protein: CASSNRPGNMNTEAFF

clone size: once
V gene: TRBV6-5
D gene: NA
J gene: TRBJ2-7
CDR3 DNA: TGTGCCAGCAGTTACTCGAGAGGGCTGTCGGGCGAGCAGTACTTC
CDR3 protein: CASSYSRGLSGEQYF

clone size: NA
V gene: TRBV5-8
D gene: TRBD1
J gene: TRBJ2-2
CDR3 DNA: TGTGCCAGCAGCTTGGGACAGGGATTCACCGGGGAGCTGTTTTTT
CDR3 protein: CASSLGQGFTGELFF

clone size: NA
V gene: TRBV6-1
D gene: TRBD2
J gene: TRBJ2-7
CDR3 DNA: TGTGCCAGCAGTGAACGGGTCACTAGCGGGGGCTGCGAGCAGTACTTC
CDR3 protein: CASSERVTSGGCEQYF

clone size: NA
V gene: TRBV18
D gene: TRBD2
J gene: TRBJ2-1
CDR3 DNA: TGTGCCAGCTCACCTCCTAGCGGACATTTATTATACAATGAGCAGTTCTTC
CDR3 protein: CASSPPSGHLLYNEQFF

clone size: NA
V gene: TRBV4-1
D gene: NA
J gene: TRBJ1-2
CDR3 DNA: TGCGCCAGCAGCCTCCCGGGCAGGGTGAGAGGCTACACCTTC
CDR3 protein: CASSLPGRVRGYTF

clone size: NA
V gene: TRBV3-1/TRBV3-2
D gene: NA
J gene: TRBJ2-6
CDR3 DNA: TGTGCCAGCAGCCAAGCCCCGGGACTTGGGGCCAACGTCCTGACTTTC
CDR3 protein: CASSQAPGLGANVLTF

clone size: NA
V gene: TRBV7-9
D gene: NA
J gene: TRBJ1-2
CDR3 DNA: TGTGCCAGCAGCTTTCAGGGGACCTATGGCTACACCTTC
CDR3 protein: CASSFQGTYGYTF

clone size: NA
V gene: TRBV24-1
D gene: TRBD1
J gene: TRBJ1-2
CDR3 DNA: TGTGCCACCAGTGATACAGGGGGCGATGGCTACACCTTC
CDR3 protein: CATSDTGGDGYTF

clone size: NA
V gene: TRBV4-1
D gene: NA
J gene: TRBJ2-3
CDR3 DNA: TGCGCCAGCAGCCCAGGATGGCTAGCGAGCGCAGATACGCAGTATTTT
CDR3 protein: CASSPGWLASADTQYF

clone size: NA
V gene: TRBV6-1
D gene: NA
J gene: TRBJ1-5
CDR3 DNA: TGTGCCAGCAGTGAAGTACGAGAGGCTGGGCCCCAGCATTTT
CDR3 protein: CASSEVREAGPQHF

clone size: NA
V gene: TRBV18
D gene: NA
J gene: TRBJ1-5
CDR3 DNA: TGTGCCAGCTCAACAGGGAACGAGCCCCAGCATTTT
CDR3 protein: CASSTGNEPQHF

clone size: once
V gene: TRBV27
D gene: TRBD2
J gene: TRBJ2-7
CDR3 DNA: TGTGCCAGCAGTCCACCCCGGGGGGGACTCTCCTACGAGCAGTACTTC
CDR3 protein: CASSPPRGGLSYEQYF

clone size: NA
V gene: TRBV4-1
D gene: NA
J gene: TRBJ1-2
CDR3 DNA: TGCGCCAGCAGCGAAGTGGGGGGGCGGAATGGCTACACCTTC
CDR3 protein: CASSEVGGRNGYTF

clone size: NA
V gene: TRBV6-4
D gene: NA
J gene: TRBJ2-3
CDR3 DNA: TGTGCCAGCAGTGACACCGGGACATCCCACACAGATACGCAGTATTTT
CDR3 protein: CASSDTGTSHTDTQYF

clone size: NA
V gene: TRBV11-2
D gene: NA
J gene: TRBJ2-2
CDR3 DNA: TGTGCCAGCAGTTGGGCAGGGGAGGGAACCGGGGAGCTGTTTTTT
CDR3 protein: CASSWAGEGTGELFF

clone size: NA
V gene: TRBV7-9
D gene: TRBD1
J gene: TRBJ1-2
CDR3 DNA: TGTGCCAGCAGCACTCACCCGGCCGGGACAGATGGCTACACCTTC
CDR3 protein: CASSTHPAGTDGYTF

clone size: NA
V gene: TRBV2
D gene: NA
J gene: TRBJ1-1
CDR3 DNA: TGTGCCAGAGACACCCAGAACACTGAAGCTTTCTTT
CDR3 protein: CARDTQNTEAFF

clone size: NA
V gene: TRBV24-1
D gene: NA
J gene: TRBJ1-5
CDR3 DNA: TGTGCCACCAGTGATTTGCGGGATGGTCGTTTT
CDR3 protein: CATSDLRDGRF

clone size: NA
V gene: TRBV29-1
D gene: NA
J gene: TRBJ1-2
CDR3 DNA: TGCAGCGTTCTCGGGAAGGGCGCTAACTATGGCTACACCTTC
CDR3 protein: CSVLGKGANYGYTF

clone size: NA
V gene: TRBV11-2
D gene: NA
J gene: TRBJ2-2
CDR3 DNA: TGTGCCAGCAGCTTGGCTAGCCTAGGTTTCGGGGAGCTGTTTTTT
CDR3 protein: CASSLASLGFGELFF

clone size: NA
V gene: TRBV10-2
D gene: NA
J gene: TRBJ2-3
CDR3 DNA: TGCGCCAGCAGTCTCCAGATCTCTCGCACAGATACGCAGTATTTT
CDR3 protein: CASSLQISRTDTQYF

clone size: NA
V gene: TRBV19
D gene: TRBD1
J gene: TRBJ1-1
CDR3 DNA: TGTGCCAGTAGCGCAGGGGGCGGCACTGAAGCTTTCTTT
CDR3 protein: CASSAGGGTEAFF

clone size: NA
V gene: TRBV9
D gene: NA
J gene: TRBJ1-2
CDR3 DNA: TGTGCCAGCAGCGAACAGGAGACCCTCTATGGCTACACCTTC
CDR3 protein: CASSEQETLYGYTF

clone size: NA
V gene: TRBV5-1
D gene: TRBD1
J gene: TRBJ2-2
CDR3 DNA: TGCGCCAGCAGCTTGACTGGGACAGTGAACACCGGGGAGCTGTTTTTT
CDR3 protein: CASSLTGTVNTGELFF

clone size: NA
V gene: TRBV5-1
D gene: NA
J gene: TRBJ2-7
CDR3 DNA: TGCGCCAGCAGCTTGGCCGAGGACGAGCAGTACTTC
CDR3 protein: CASSLAEDEQYF

clone size: once
V gene: TRBV12-3/TRBV12-4
D gene: NA
J gene: TRBJ2-3
CDR3 DNA: TGTGCCAGCAGCCTCAGCGGGGATACGCAGTATTTT
CDR3 protein: CASSLSGDTQYF

clone size: NA
V gene: TRBV5-8
D gene: TRBD1
J gene: TRBJ1-5
CDR3 DNA: TGTGCCAGCAGCACCGGGACAGGGGGTTCGAATCAGCCCCAGCATTTT
CDR3 protein: CASSTGTGGSNQPQHF

clone size: NA
V gene: TRBV6-5
D gene: NA
J gene: TRBJ1-1
CDR3 DNA: TGTGCCAGCAGTTATACCGGGAGCTGGAGCACTGAAGCTTTCTTT
CDR3 protein: CASSYTGSWSTEAFF

clone size: NA
V gene: TRBV7-8
D gene: NA
J gene: TRBJ1-1
CDR3 DNA: TGTGCCAGCAGCCAGGGACACAGTAACACTGAAGCTTTCTTT
CDR3 protein: CASSQGHSNTEAFF

clone size: NA
V gene: TRBV4-1
D gene: TRBD1
J gene: TRBJ2-5
CDR3 DNA: TGCGCCAGCAGTAGAGGGGGCCGAGAGGAGACCCAGTACTTC
CDR3 protein: CASSRGGREETQYF

clone size: NA
V gene: TRBV6-5
D gene: TRBD1
J gene: TRBJ1-1
CDR3 DNA: TGTGCCATACTGACAGGGAACATGAACACTGAAGCTTTCTTT
CDR3 protein: CAILTGNMNTEAFF

clone size: NA
V gene: TRBV6-5
D gene: NA
J gene: TRBJ1-5
CDR3 DNA: TGTGCCATAGGTGGGCGGGAGAGCCATCAGCCCCAGCATTTT
CDR3 protein: CAIGGRESHQPQHF

clone size: NA
V gene: TRBV5-6
D gene: TRBD1
J gene: TRBJ1-2
CDR3 DNA: TGTGCCAGCAGCTCTACAGGGGGCGCGAGCTATGGCTACACCTTC
CDR3 protein: CASSSTGGASYGYTF

clone size: NA
V gene: TRBV15
D gene: NA
J gene: TRBJ2-1
CDR3 DNA: TGTGCCACCGGAAAGGGGTCCTACAATGAGCAGTTCTTC
CDR3 protein: CATGKGSYNEQFF

clone size: once
V gene: TRBV9
D gene: TRBD1
J gene: TRBJ2-3
CDR3 DNA: TGTGCCAGCAGCTCCCGGACAGGTTCGGGAACAGATACGCAGTATTTT
CDR3 protein: CASSSRTGSGTDTQYF

clone size: NA
V gene: TRBV19
D gene: NA
J gene: TRBJ2-7
CDR3 DNA: TGTGCCAGTCGAGATAACCCGACGGGCGAGCAGTACTTC
CDR3 protein: CASRDNPTGEQYF

clone size: few
V gene: TRBV2
D gene: NA
J gene: TRBJ1-1
CDR3 DNA: TGTGCCAGCAGGCGGGCCCCGAGGAACACTGAAGCTTTCTTT
CDR3 protein: CASRRAPRNTEAFF

clone size: medium-sized
V gene: TRBV6-2/TRBV6-3
D gene: TRBD1
J gene: TRBJ1-6
CDR3 DNA: TGTGCCAGCAGTACGGGACAGGGCGGTTCACCCCTCCACTTT
CDR3 protein: CASSTGQGGSPLHF

clone size: NA
V gene: TRBV7-2
D gene: TRBD1
J gene: TRBJ2-7
CDR3 DNA: TGTGCCAGCAGCGTCTGGACAGGGAACGAGCAGTACTTC
CDR3 protein: CASSVWTGNEQYF

clone size: NA
V gene: TRBV19
D gene: NA
J gene: TRBJ1-5
CDR3 DNA: TGTGCCAGTAGTGGGCAGGGCGGCAATCAGCCCCAGCATTTT
CDR3 protein: CASSGQGGNQPQHF